This TCR beta chain was sequenced in a study of T cell responses to AZD1222 COVID-19 vaccine (dated by TCRdb to 2020 to 2022). For context, the study as a whole: A total of just over 230 trial participants underwent TCR sequencing, of whom 207 had received two doses of AZD1222 and roughly 26 had received two doses of the MenACWY control vaccine. Enrollment into the trials was organized by age into subgroups of 18-55, 56-69 and 70-plus years, and those subgroups contained roughly 140, 27 and 60 TCR-sequenced participants, respectively.

Read against the paper, the sample's time point label means: baseline before first vaccination. Vaccinee samples came from UK trials COV001 and COV002, including a single-blind randomized controlled phase 2/3 trial of AZD1222 (ChAdOx1 nCoV-19) in healthy adults. For TCRbeta chain sequencing, PBMC samples were collected from trial participants at day 0 and at day 28 after the second dose. Concerning this clone: This clone's antigen is unknown.

The CDR3 sequence holds 17 residues, the cysteine and phenylalanine included. Kept here is only the CDR3 DNA, which spans 51 bases and is read in frame from base 1. Based on the germline V gene (reference sequence), the CDR1 and CDR2 sequences are MNHNY and SVGAGI. After removal of 5 bases from V and 0 bases from J, the junction retains 12 bases not matched to a gene. Findings and caveats that apply to the study as a whole: After two AZD1222 doses, both the breadth and the depth of spike-specific TCRs were significantly higher than at day 0 and than in MenACWY recipients. The whole spike protein was spanned by vaccine-associated CD4 TCRs, and dominant responses were seen in regions 160-218 and 743-854. No day 14 peak-response samples were available, so repertoires were characterized only after the peak T cell response. In the small 56-69-year group, the increase in depth fell short of significance, most likely because of low power. Participants were mostly white British and included more females than males, and it was suggested by the authors that clonal diversity may have been underestimated. Conclusions about previously exposed vaccinees are limited because only a handful of AZD1222 recipients were SARS-CoV-2 seropositive at baseline. Epitopes outside the regions mutated in the B.1.351 and B.1.1.7 variants were reportedly recognized by nearly half of the unique spike-specific TCRs.

The CDR3 regions of human TCRbeta chains were analyzed by immunosequencing. As for the original processing: TCRs in the repertoires were matched against a reference library of SARS-CoV-2-specific TCRs that had been generated with the MIRA antigen-specificity platform. Breadth meant the fraction of unique TCRs that were SARS-CoV-2-associated, whereas depth meant the fraction of total T cells that were SARS-CoV-2-associated. Using the MIRA data, each spike-specific TCR was mapped to the spike region that the TCR reacts to and placed in a CD4 or CD8 class. Log10-transformed breadth and depth values were compared by one-way ANOVA with Sidak's multiple comparisons tests. TCRdb took over this immuneACCESS table, retaining in-frame rearrangements with V and J assigned. Such tables are incomplete; in checked studies, under half of the missing clones stem from an unresolved V gene, and the remainder is unexplained. The V and J calls and clone size come from that table; D and trimming were worked out from the DNA. The sample's records list over 130,000 clones. The ten largest make up approximately 2% of the sample.

The sequence was collected from an adult in good health. Input material: peripheral blood. The rearranged chain carries TRBV6-6 and TRBJ1-2; 7 of the junction bases match TRBD1. The DNA sequence is as follows: TGTGCCAGCAGTCGCTACTCTACAGGGGTAGCTAACTATGGCTACACCTTC. This gives the protein CASSRYSTGVANYGYTF.